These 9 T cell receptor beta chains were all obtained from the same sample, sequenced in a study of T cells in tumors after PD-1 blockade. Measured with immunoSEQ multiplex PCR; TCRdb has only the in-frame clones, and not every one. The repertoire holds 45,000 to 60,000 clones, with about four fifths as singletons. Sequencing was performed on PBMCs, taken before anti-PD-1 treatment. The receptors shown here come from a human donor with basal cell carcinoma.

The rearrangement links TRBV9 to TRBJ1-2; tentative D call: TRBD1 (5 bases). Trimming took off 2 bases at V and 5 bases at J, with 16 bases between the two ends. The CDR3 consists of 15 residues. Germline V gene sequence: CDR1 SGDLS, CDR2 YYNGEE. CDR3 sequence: CASSVAPTAGYGYTF. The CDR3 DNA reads TGTGCCAGCAGCGTGGCCCCAACAGCAGGGTATGGCTACACCTTC.

The CDR3 protein is CASSVVGGLASKTQYF. CDR3 nucleotides: TGTGCCAGCAGCGTAGTGGGAGGACTCGCTTCTAAGACGCAGTATTTT. J is TRBJ2-3 and V is TRBV9; D is perhaps TRBD2 (6 bases). V was cut by 0 bases and J by 9 bases, with 20 bases left in between. The CDR3 is 16 residues long. Germline CDR1 and CDR2: SGDLS and YYNGEE.

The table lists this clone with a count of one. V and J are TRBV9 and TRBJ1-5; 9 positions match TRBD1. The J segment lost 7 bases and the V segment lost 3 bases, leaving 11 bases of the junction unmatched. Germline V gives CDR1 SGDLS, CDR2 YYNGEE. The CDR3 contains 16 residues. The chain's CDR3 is CASSAGPTGGQQPQHF. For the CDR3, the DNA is TGTGCCAGCAGCGCGGGGCCAACAGGGGGCCAACAGCCCCAGCATTTT.

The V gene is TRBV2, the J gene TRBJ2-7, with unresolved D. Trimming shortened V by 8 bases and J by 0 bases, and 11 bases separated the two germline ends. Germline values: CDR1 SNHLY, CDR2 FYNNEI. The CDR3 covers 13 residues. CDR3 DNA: TGTGCCAGCGTTTCGATTAACTCCTACGAGCAGTACTTC. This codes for CASVSINSYEQYF.

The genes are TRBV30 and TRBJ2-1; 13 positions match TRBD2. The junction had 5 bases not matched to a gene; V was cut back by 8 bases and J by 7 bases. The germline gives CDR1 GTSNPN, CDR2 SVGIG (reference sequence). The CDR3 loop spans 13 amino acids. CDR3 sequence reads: CALGLAGVNEQFF. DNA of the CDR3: TGTGCCCTCGGACTAGCGGGAGTTAATGAGCAGTTCTTC.

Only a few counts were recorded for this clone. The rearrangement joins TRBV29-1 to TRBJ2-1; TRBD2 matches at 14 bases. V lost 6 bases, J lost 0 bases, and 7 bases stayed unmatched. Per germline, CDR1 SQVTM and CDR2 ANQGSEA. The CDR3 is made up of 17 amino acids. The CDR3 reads CSVRTSGRTRSYNEQFF. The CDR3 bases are TGCAGCGTACGGACTAGCGGGAGGACCCGCTCCTACAATGAGCAGTTCTTC.

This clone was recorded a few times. The CDR3 region has the DNA TGTGCCAGCAGCTTGGAAGGGTTCACTGAAGCTTTCTTT. Protein: CASSLEGFTEAFF. J is TRBJ1-1 and V is TRBV5-4; D gene ambiguous. V lost 0 bases and J lost 4, with 7 bases in between. CDR1 SGHNT and CDR2 YYREEE come from the germline V gene (reference sequence). The CDR3 runs to 13 residues.

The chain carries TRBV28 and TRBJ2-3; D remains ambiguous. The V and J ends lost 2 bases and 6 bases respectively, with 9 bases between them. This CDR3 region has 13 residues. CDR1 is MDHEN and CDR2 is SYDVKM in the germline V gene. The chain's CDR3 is CASSLDQVDTQYF. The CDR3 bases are TGTGCCAGCAGTTTAGATCAAGTGGATACGCAGTATTTT.

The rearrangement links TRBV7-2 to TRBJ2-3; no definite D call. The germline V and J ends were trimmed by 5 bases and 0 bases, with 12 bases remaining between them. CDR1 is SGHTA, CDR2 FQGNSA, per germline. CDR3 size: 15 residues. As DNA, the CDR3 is TGTGCCAGCAGCCACCGGGTCGCTAGCACAGATACGCAGTATTTT. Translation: CASSHRVASTDTQYF.